The rows below give T cell receptor beta chains drawn from one sample of a study of OX40 agonist ivuxolimab in advanced cancers. Produced via immunoSEQ multiplex PCR; TCRdb's table is partial and in-frame only. The table lists about 53,000 clones, 70% to 85% of them singletons. The material sequenced was CD4+ or CD8+ T cells sorted from blood, taken in a trial of the OX40 agonist ivuxolimab. The receptors come from an adult with an advanced solid tumor such as melanoma, head and neck, liver or kidney cancer. The CDR3 runs from the conserved cysteine through the conserved F or W. D genes are given only for firm matches. Clone size is stated in some rows and not others, as once, few, many or a class when expanded.

CDR3 DNA: TGTGCCAGCACCCGGACCGGACAGGGAGAGGGGGAGCAGTACTTC
CDR3 protein: CASTRTGQGEGEQYF
clone size: NA
CDR3 length: 15
J gene: TRBJ2-7
V gene: TRBV2
D gene: TRBD1

CDR3 DNA: TGTGCCAGCACTTACGGGAGGAACCAAGAGACCCAGTACTTC
CDR3 protein: CASTYGRNQETQYF
clone size: NA
CDR3 length: 14
J gene: TRBJ2-5
V gene: TRBV5-8
D gene: TRBD2

CDR3 DNA: TGTGCCAGCACCCTAACCGGGACAGGGAGTGGCTACACCTTC
CDR3 protein: CASTLTGTGSGYTF
clone size: NA
CDR3 length: 14
J gene: TRBJ1-2
V gene: TRBV28
D gene: TRBD1

CDR3 DNA: TGCGCCAGCAGCCCGGAAGTCAACCCTGGAAACACCATATATTTT
CDR3 protein: CASSPEVNPGNTIYF
clone size: NA
CDR3 length: 15
J gene: TRBJ1-3
V gene: TRBV4-1
D gene: NA

CDR3 DNA: TGTGCCACCGGAACACCTTCCTACGAGCAGTACTTC
CDR3 protein: CATGTPSYEQYF
clone size: NA
CDR3 length: 12
J gene: TRBJ2-7
V gene: TRBV30
D gene: NA

CDR3 DNA: TGTGCCAGCAGTTTGCTGACCGGGACTAGCGCATACGAGCAGTACTTC
CDR3 protein: CASSLLTGTSAYEQYF
clone size: NA
CDR3 length: 16
J gene: TRBJ2-7
V gene: TRBV27
D gene: TRBD2

CDR3 DNA: TGTGCCAGCAGCTATACCCAGGGTTCCGCCACCACCGGGGAGCTGTTTTTT
CDR3 protein: CASSYTQGSATTGELFF
clone size: NA
CDR3 length: 17
J gene: TRBJ2-2
V gene: TRBV5-4
D gene: NA

CDR3 DNA: TGTGCTAGCAGCTTAAGGGCAGGCGGAAGTGCGTTTAACACCGGGGAGCTGTTTTTT
CDR3 protein: CASSLRAGGSAFNTGELFF
clone size: NA
CDR3 length: 19
J gene: TRBJ2-2
V gene: TRBV7-7
D gene: NA

CDR3 DNA: TGTGCCAGCAGCAGGGACAGGACCGGGGAGCTGTTTTTT
CDR3 protein: CASSRDRTGELFF
clone size: NA
CDR3 length: 13
J gene: TRBJ2-2
V gene: TRBV6-1
D gene: TRBD1

CDR3 DNA: TGTGCCAGCTCACCGGACAGGAAAGGCTATGGCTACACCTTC
CDR3 protein: CASSPDRKGYGYTF
clone size: NA
CDR3 length: 14
J gene: TRBJ1-2
V gene: TRBV18
D gene: TRBD1

CDR3 DNA: TGCGCCAGCAGCCAAGAGGCCAGGGGGACAGATACGCAGTATTTT
CDR3 protein: CASSQEARGTDTQYF
clone size: NA
CDR3 length: 15
J gene: TRBJ2-3
V gene: TRBV4-3
D gene: TRBD1

CDR3 DNA: TGTGCCAGCAGCCCGACAGGGGCCTCTGGGGCCAACGTCCTGACTTTC
CDR3 protein: CASSPTGASGANVLTF
clone size: NA
CDR3 length: 16
J gene: TRBJ2-6
V gene: TRBV7-9
D gene: TRBD1

CDR3 DNA: TGTGCCAGCTCACCAAGGGAAGGCTCTGGGACTTCCCAGTACTTC
CDR3 protein: CASSPREGSGTSQYF
clone size: many
CDR3 length: 15
J gene: TRBJ2-7
V gene: TRBV18
D gene: NA

CDR3 DNA: TGTGCCAGCAATAGCGGGAGGACAGATACGCAGTATTTT
CDR3 protein: CASNSGRTDTQYF
clone size: NA
CDR3 length: 13
J gene: TRBJ2-3
V gene: TRBV2
D gene: TRBD2

CDR3 DNA: TGTGCCAGCAGTCCCATTGAGGGAAGAATTTATGGCTACACCTTC
CDR3 protein: CASSPIEGRIYGYTF
clone size: NA
CDR3 length: 15
J gene: TRBJ1-2
V gene: TRBV27
D gene: NA

CDR3 DNA: TGTGCCAGCAGCCTACGGACAGGGACCACTGAAGCTTTCTTT
CDR3 protein: CASSLRTGTTEAFF
clone size: NA
CDR3 length: 14
J gene: TRBJ1-1
V gene: TRBV7-2
D gene: TRBD1

CDR3 DNA: TGTGCCAGCAGCTTGGAATTCCCAGAGACCCAGTACTTC
CDR3 protein: CASSLEFPETQYF
clone size: NA
CDR3 length: 13
J gene: TRBJ2-5
V gene: TRBV7-8
D gene: NA

CDR3 DNA: TGTGCCAGCAGCGGGACAGCTAACTATGGCTACACCTTC
CDR3 protein: CASSGTANYGYTF
clone size: NA
CDR3 length: 13
J gene: TRBJ1-2
V gene: TRBV11-3
D gene: TRBD1

CDR3 DNA: TGTGCCAGCAGCTCCCGGGACCATTACACCGGGGAGCTGTTTTTT
CDR3 protein: CASSSRDHYTGELFF
clone size: NA
CDR3 length: 15
J gene: TRBJ2-2
V gene: TRBV7-2
D gene: NA

CDR3 DNA: TGTGCCACCAGCAGTATCGGGATGGTCGAGTACAGAACTGGCACAGATACGCAGTATTTT
CDR3 protein: CATSSIGMVEYRTGTDTQYF
clone size: NA
CDR3 length: 20
J gene: TRBJ2-3
V gene: TRBV15
D gene: NA

CDR3 DNA: TGTGCCAGCAGGGTAGGACAGGGGGCCTACGAGCAGTACTTC
CDR3 protein: CASRVGQGAYEQYF
clone size: few
CDR3 length: 14
J gene: TRBJ2-7
V gene: TRBV6-1
D gene: TRBD1

CDR3 DNA: TGTGCCAGCAGCTTGTTCACACACAGCAATCAGCCCCAGCATTTT
CDR3 protein: CASSLFTHSNQPQHF
clone size: NA
CDR3 length: 15
J gene: TRBJ1-5
V gene: TRBV5-6
D gene: NA

CDR3 DNA: TGTGCCAGCAGTGATCTGGGGGCGCCTCGTGGGGAGACCCAGTACTTC
CDR3 protein: CASSDLGAPRGETQYF
clone size: NA
CDR3 length: 16
J gene: TRBJ2-5
V gene: TRBV6-1
D gene: NA

CDR3 DNA: TGTGCCAGCAGTGAAAGCCGGGCCACTTACACTGAAGCTTTCTTT
CDR3 protein: CASSESRATYTEAFF
clone size: NA
CDR3 length: 15
J gene: TRBJ1-1
V gene: TRBV2
D gene: NA

CDR3 DNA: TGTGCCAGTAGTACCGCCGGAAAAAGCAATCAGCCCCAGCATTTT
CDR3 protein: CASSTAGKSNQPQHF
clone size: NA
CDR3 length: 15
J gene: TRBJ1-5
V gene: TRBV19
D gene: NA

CDR3 DNA: TGTGCCAGCACCCTTCAACCTAGCGGAACCTACAATGAGCAGTTCTTC
CDR3 protein: CASTLQPSGTYNEQFF
clone size: NA
CDR3 length: 16
J gene: TRBJ2-1
V gene: TRBV2
D gene: TRBD2

CDR3 DNA: TGTGCCAGCAGCCCAGAAACCGGGACGGCTTCCTACGAGCAGTACTTC
CDR3 protein: CASSPETGTASYEQYF
clone size: few
CDR3 length: 16
J gene: TRBJ2-7
V gene: TRBV4-2
D gene: NA

CDR3 DNA: TGTGCCAGCAGTCGCGAACGGACAGACAACTATGGCTACACCTTC
CDR3 protein: CASSRERTDNYGYTF
clone size: NA
CDR3 length: 15
J gene: TRBJ1-2
V gene: TRBV2
D gene: NA

CDR3 DNA: TGTGCTAGCAGCTTAGCGGGACAGGCAGATACGCAGTATTTT
CDR3 protein: CASSLAGQADTQYF
clone size: medium-sized
CDR3 length: 14
J gene: TRBJ2-3
V gene: TRBV7-7
D gene: NA

CDR3 DNA: TGTGCCAGCTCGGAACAGGGTTTCGGGGAGCAGTTCTTC
CDR3 protein: CASSEQGFGEQFF
clone size: NA
CDR3 length: 13
J gene: TRBJ2-1
V gene: TRBV18
D gene: NA

CDR3 DNA: TGTGCCAGCAGCTTCTCGGGGGGAATCAATGAGCAGTTCTTC
CDR3 protein: CASSFSGGINEQFF
clone size: NA
CDR3 length: 14
J gene: TRBJ2-1
V gene: TRBV5-6
D gene: TRBD2

CDR3 DNA: TGTGCCAGCAGCTTAGGCCAGGGACAGGACTATGGCTACACCTTC
CDR3 protein: CASSLGQGQDYGYTF
clone size: NA
CDR3 length: 15
J gene: TRBJ1-2
V gene: TRBV2
D gene: TRBD1

CDR3 DNA: TGTGCCAGCAGTGTTACGGGGATGAACACCGGGGAGCTGTTTTTT
CDR3 protein: CASSVTGMNTGELFF
clone size: NA
CDR3 length: 15
J gene: TRBJ2-2
V gene: TRBV6-6
D gene: NA

CDR3 DNA: TGTGCCAGCACCACCTGTCCGGGGCGTTATGGCTACACCTTC
CDR3 protein: CASTTCPGRYGYTF
clone size: NA
CDR3 length: 14
J gene: TRBJ1-2
V gene: TRBV21-1
D gene: NA

CDR3 DNA: TGCGCCAGCAGCACACACGGTCGGAACACTGAAGCTTTCTTT
CDR3 protein: CASSTHGRNTEAFF
clone size: few
CDR3 length: 14
J gene: TRBJ1-1
V gene: TRBV5-1
D gene: NA

CDR3 DNA: TGTGCCAGCAGCTTAATGCAGAGGAGCTCAAGGGGCGCCGAGCAGTACTTC
CDR3 protein: CASSLMQRSSRGAEQYF
clone size: NA
CDR3 length: 17
J gene: TRBJ2-7
V gene: TRBV7-8
D gene: NA

CDR3 DNA: TGTGCCAGTATGGGAACAGTCTCCTACGAGCAGTACTTC
CDR3 protein: CASMGTVSYEQYF
clone size: NA
CDR3 length: 13
J gene: TRBJ2-7
V gene: TRBV19
D gene: NA

CDR3 DNA: TGTGCCAGCAGCTTGGATGGGCGGGGCCTTGAAGCTTTCTTT
CDR3 protein: CASSLDGRGLEAFF
clone size: NA
CDR3 length: 14
J gene: TRBJ1-1
V gene: TRBV5-8
D gene: NA

CDR3 DNA: TGTGCCAGTAGCACGGACAGGGGATCCTACAATGAGCAGTTCTTC
CDR3 protein: CASSTDRGSYNEQFF
clone size: NA
CDR3 length: 15
J gene: TRBJ2-1
V gene: TRBV19
D gene: TRBD1

CDR3 DNA: TGCAGCGTCCCCACAGGGGGAGGAGATACGCAGTATTTT
CDR3 protein: CSVPTGGGDTQYF
clone size: few
CDR3 length: 13
J gene: TRBJ2-3
V gene: TRBV29-1
D gene: TRBD1

CDR3 DNA: TGTGCCAGCAGTGAAAAGGTCCAGGTGTCAAATACGCAGTATTTT
CDR3 protein: CASSEKVQVSNTQYF
clone size: NA
CDR3 length: 15
J gene: TRBJ2-3
V gene: TRBV2
D gene: NA

CDR3 DNA: TGTGCCAGTAGTATCGACAGCTATTACACTGAAGCTTTCTTT
CDR3 protein: CASSIDSYYTEAFF
clone size: NA
CDR3 length: 14
J gene: TRBJ1-1
V gene: TRBV19
D gene: NA